This T cell receptor beta chain derives from a study of blood T cell repertoires in COVID-19. Turning to the study itself: There were acute and convalescent COVID-19 samples, and they came from the United States, Italy and Spain.

V was cut by 3 bases and J by 8 bases, with 16 bases left in between. Germline V gene sequence: CDR1 MNHNS, CDR2 SASEGT. CDR3 length: 15 amino acids. In this sample, this clone turned up a few times. Clones were sequenced by immunoSEQ multiplex PCR, and TCRdb holds only the in-frame ones, with some missing. The sample lists about 240,000 clones, 85% to 90% occurring once. Material for sequencing was peripheral blood. This clonotype was sampled from a woman between 35 and 50 years old who had recovered from COVID-19. V and J are TRBV6-1 and TRBJ1-4; D remains ambiguous. This chain's CDR3 is CASSEVGISREKLFF. The CDR3 nucleotides are TGTGCCAGCAGTGAGGTCGGCATTTCGCGGGAAAAACTGTTTTTT.